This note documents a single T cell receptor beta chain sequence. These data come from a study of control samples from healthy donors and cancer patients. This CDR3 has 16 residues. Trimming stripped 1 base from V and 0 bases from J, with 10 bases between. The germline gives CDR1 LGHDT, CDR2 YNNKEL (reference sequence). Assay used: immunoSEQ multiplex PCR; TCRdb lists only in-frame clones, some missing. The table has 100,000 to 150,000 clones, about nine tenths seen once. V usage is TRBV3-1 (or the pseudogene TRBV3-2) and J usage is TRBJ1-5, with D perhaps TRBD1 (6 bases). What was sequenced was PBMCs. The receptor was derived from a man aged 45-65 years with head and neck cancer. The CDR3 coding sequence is TGTGCCAGCAGCCAAGCAGGGGCAGATAGCAATCAGCCCCAGCATTTT. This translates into CASSQAGADSNQPQHF.